This T cell receptor (beta chain) appears in the sequencing data of a study of tumor T cells in aggressive B-cell lymphoma. This CDR3 spans 16 amino acids. Unmatched junction bases numbered 10, after V lost 5 bases and J lost 5 bases. The germline gives CDR1 MGHRA, CDR2 YSYEKL. Sequencing was performed with immunoSEQ multiplex PCR; in TCRdb, only in-frame clones are kept and a portion is missing. This repertoire shows about 9,900 clones, 85% found once; its top ten account for roughly 4.5%. This TCR was sampled from an adult with diffuse large B cell lymphoma. The chain uses TRBV4-1 and TRBJ2-2; 8 nucleotides align to TRBD2. Sequenced input: tumor tissue. The CDR3 DNA sequence: TGCGCCAGCAGCTCAACCGGGACTAGTAAAACCGGGGAGCTGTTTTTT. Translation gives CASSSTGTSKTGELFF.